Here is one TCR beta chain with its context. The record originates from a study of blood T cell repertoires in COVID-19. Cohort placement rested on clinical history that participants reported themselves. Sequenced by immunoSEQ multiplex PCR; TCRdb stores in-frame clones only, minus some. The sample records fewer than 450,000 clones, roughly 91% being singletons. Sequencing was carried out using PBMCs or T cells enriched from blood (not recorded which). The TCR comes from a man between 18 and 29 years old who had recovered from COVID-19.

CDR3 sequence reads: CASSQMVGSDVRLFF. For the CDR3, the DNA is TGTGCCAGCAGCCAAATGGTTGGAAGCGACGTCAGACTGTTTTTT. The chain links TRBV3-1 (or the pseudogene TRBV3-2) to TRBJ1-4; D gene unclear. Trimming pared 2 bases from V and 13 bases from J, leaving 20 bases between. In germline, CDR1 is LGHDT, CDR2 YNNKEL (reference sequence). CDR3 size: 15 residues.